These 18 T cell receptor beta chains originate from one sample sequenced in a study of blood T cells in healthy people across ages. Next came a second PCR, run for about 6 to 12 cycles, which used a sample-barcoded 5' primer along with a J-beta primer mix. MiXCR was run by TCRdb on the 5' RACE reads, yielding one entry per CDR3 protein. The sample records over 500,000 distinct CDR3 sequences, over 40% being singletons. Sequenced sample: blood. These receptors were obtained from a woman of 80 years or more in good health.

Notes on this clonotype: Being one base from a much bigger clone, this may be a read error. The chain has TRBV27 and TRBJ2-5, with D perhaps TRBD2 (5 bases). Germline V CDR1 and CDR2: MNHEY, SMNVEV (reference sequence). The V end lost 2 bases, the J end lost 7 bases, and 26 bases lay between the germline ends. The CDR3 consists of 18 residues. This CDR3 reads CASSLTLGRGQIAGTQYF. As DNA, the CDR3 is TGTGCCAGCAGTTTAACCCTAGGTCGGGGTCAGATAGCAGGGACCCAGTACTTC.

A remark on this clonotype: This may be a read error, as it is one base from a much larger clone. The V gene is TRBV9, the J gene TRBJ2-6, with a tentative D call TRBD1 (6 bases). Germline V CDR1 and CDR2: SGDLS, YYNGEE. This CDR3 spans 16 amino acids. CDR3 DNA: TGTGCCGGCAGCACGGGACACAACTCTGGGGCCAACGTCCTGACTTTC. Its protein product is CAGSTGHNSGANVLTF.

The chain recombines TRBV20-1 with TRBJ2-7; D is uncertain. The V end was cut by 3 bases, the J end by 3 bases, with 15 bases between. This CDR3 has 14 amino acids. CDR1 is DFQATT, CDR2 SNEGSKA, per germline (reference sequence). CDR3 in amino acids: CSARTGQVDYEQYF. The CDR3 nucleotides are TGCAGTGCTAGGACGGGCCAGGTAGACTACGAGCAGTACTTC.

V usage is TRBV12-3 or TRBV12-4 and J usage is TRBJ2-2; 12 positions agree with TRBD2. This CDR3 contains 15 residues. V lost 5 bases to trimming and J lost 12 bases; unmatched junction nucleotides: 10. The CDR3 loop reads CASSIGTSGRVKLFF. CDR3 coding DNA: TGTGCCAGCAGTATAGGGACTAGCGGGCGGGTGAAGCTGTTTTTT.

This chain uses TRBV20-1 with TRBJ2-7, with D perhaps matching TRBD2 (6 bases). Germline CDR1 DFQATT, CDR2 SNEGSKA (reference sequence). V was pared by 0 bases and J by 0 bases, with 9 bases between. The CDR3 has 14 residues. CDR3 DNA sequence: TGCAGTGCTAGAGATAGCGGAACCTCCTACGAGCAGTACTTC. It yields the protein CSARDSGTSYEQYF.

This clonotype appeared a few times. CDR3 amino acids: CASSLGGRGREKLFF. For the CDR3, the DNA is TGTGCCAGCAGCTTAGGGGGCAGGGGACGAGAAAAACTGTTTTTT. The chain uses TRBV11-2 and TRBJ1-4; maybe TRBD1 (6 bases). CDR1 SGHAT and CDR2 FQNNGV come from the germline V gene. The CDR3 extends over 15 amino acids. V dropped 1 base and J dropped 8 bases, with 14 bases sitting between them.

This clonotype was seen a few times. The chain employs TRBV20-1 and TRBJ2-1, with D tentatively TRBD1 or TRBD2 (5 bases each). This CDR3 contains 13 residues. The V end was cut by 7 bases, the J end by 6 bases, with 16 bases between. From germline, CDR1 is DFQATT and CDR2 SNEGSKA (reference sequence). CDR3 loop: CSVSEGPPNEQFF. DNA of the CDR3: TGCAGTGTGAGCGAGGGACCACCCAATGAGCAGTTCTTC.

CDR3 residues: CATEGSPNYGYTF. The CDR3 coding sequence is TGTGCCACCGAGGGGTCTCCTAACTATGGCTACACCTTC. The chain links TRBV6-6 to TRBJ1-2, with D perhaps TRBD1 (5 bases). The germline gives CDR1 MNHNY, CDR2 SVGAGI (reference sequence). The CDR3 spans 13 residues. The V gene lost 10 bases and the J gene lost 0 bases, with 12 bases spanning the gap.

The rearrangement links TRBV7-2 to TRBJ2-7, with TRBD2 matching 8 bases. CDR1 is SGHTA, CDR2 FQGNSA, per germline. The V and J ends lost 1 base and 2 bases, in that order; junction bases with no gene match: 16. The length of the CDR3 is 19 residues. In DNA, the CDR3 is TGTGCCAGCAGCTTAGTTGGTCGATTGGCGGGAGGCAAAGCCTACGAGCAGTACTTC. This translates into CASSLVGRLAGGKAYEQYF. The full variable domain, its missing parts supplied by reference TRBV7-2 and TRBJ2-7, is GAGVSQSPSNKVTEKGKDVELRCDPISGHTALYWYRQSLGQGLEFLIYFQGNSAPDKSGLPSDRFSAERTGGSVSTLTIQRTQQEDSAVYLCASSLVGRLAGGKAYEQYFGPGTRLTVT.

DNA of the CDR3: TGTGCCATCAGTGATCCGGGACAGGCGAACTCCTACGAGCAGTACTTC. It yields the protein CAISDPGQANSYEQYF. This sequence joins TRBV10-3 and TRBJ2-7; 8 bases align to TRBD1. V lost 3 bases and J lost 0; bases outside the gene matches: 7. The CDR3 sequence is 16 residues long. The germline gives CDR1 ENHRY, CDR2 SYGVKD.

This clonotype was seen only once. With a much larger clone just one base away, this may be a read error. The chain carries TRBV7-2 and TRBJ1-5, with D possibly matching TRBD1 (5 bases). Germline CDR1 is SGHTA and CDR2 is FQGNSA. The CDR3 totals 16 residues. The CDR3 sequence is CASGLAPGLRNQPQHF. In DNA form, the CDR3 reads TGTGCCAGCGGCTTAGCCCCGGGACTCCGCAATCAGCCCCAGCATTTT.

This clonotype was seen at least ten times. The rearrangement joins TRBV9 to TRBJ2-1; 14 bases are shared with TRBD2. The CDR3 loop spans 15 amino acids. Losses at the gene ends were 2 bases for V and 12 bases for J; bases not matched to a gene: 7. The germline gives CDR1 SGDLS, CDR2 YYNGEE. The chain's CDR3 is CASSVGTSGGRLQFF. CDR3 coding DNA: TGTGCCAGCAGCGTCGGGACTAGCGGGGGAAGGTTGCAGTTCTTC.

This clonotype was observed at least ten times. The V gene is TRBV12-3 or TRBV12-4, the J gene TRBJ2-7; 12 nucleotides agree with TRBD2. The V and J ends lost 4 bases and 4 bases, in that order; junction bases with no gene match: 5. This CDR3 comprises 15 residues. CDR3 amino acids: CASSSWTSGTYEQYF. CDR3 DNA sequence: TGTGCCAGCAGTTCCTGGACTAGCGGGACGTACGAGCAGTACTTC.

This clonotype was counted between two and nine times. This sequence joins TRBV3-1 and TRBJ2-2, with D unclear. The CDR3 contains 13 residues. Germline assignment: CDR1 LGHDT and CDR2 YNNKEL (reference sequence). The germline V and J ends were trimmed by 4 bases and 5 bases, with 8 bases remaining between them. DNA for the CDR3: TGTGCCAGCAGCCCATCGAGGACCGGGGAGCTGTTTTTT. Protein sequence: CASSPSRTGELFF.

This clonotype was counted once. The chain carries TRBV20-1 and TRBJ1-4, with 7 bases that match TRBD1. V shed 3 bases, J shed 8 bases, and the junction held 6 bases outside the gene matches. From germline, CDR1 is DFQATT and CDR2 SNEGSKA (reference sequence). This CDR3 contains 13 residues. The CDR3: CSASHDRAEKLFF. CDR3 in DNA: TGCAGTGCTAGTCACGACAGGGCGGAAAAACTGTTTTTT.

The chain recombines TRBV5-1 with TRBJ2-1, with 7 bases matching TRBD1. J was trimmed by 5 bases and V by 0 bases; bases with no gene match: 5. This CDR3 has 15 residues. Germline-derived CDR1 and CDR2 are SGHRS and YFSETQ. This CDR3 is CASSLVGGPNNEQFF. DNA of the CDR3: TGCGCCAGCAGCTTGGTAGGGGGCCCGAACAATGAGCAGTTCTTC. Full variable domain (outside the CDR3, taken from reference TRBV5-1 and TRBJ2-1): KAGVTQTPRYLIKTRGQQVTLSCSPISGHRSVSWYQQTPGQGLQFLFEYFSETQRNKGNFPGRFSGRQFSNSRSEMNVSTLELGDSALYLCASSLVGGPNNEQFFGPGTRLTVL.

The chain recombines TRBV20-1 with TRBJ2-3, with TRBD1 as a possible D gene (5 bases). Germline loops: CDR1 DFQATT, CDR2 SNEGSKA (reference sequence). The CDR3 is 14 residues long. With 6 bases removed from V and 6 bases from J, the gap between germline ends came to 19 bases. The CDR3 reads CSAPAQGSLDTQYF. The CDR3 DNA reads TGCAGTGCCCCCGCCCAGGGCAGCTTGGATACGCAGTATTTT.

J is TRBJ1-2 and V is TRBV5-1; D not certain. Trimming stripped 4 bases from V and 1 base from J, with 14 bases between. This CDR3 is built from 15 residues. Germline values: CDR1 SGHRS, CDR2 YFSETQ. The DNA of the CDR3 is TGCGCCAGCAGCCTACCCGGACCGAATAACTATGGCTACACCTTC. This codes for CASSLPGPNNYGYTF.